The 24 T cell receptor beta chains reported below all come from one sample, sequenced in a study of blood T cell repertoires in COVID-19. Generated by immunoSEQ multiplex PCR, the TCRdb table keeps only in-frame clones and is missing some. This repertoire shows approximately 100,000 clones, more than 80% found once; its top ten account for around 12%. Source material: peripheral blood. The origin of the receptors is a human donor in a cohort sampled during active COVID-19.

The chain carries TRBV27 and TRBJ1-6; 7 bases line up with TRBD1. The germline V gene has CDR1 MNHEY and CDR2 SMNVEV (reference sequence). This CDR3 spans 15 amino acids. Germline trimming cut 6 bases from V and 6 bases from J; bases unmatched to any gene: 8. The CDR3 nucleotides read TGTGCCAGCAGCGCGACAGGGTACCCTAATTCACCCCTCCACTTT. Amino acid sequence: CASSATGYPNSPLHF.

The chain is built from TRBV28 and TRBJ1-6; unclear D gene. This CDR3 region has 15 residues. V was clipped by 6 bases and J by 9 bases, with 18 bases between them. Germline CDR1 reads MDHEN; CDR2 reads SYDVKM. CDR3 protein: CASREEASPVSPLHF. In DNA, the CDR3 is TGTGCCAGCAGGGAGGAGGCTTCCCCCGTTTCACCCCTCCACTTT.

The chain uses TRBV7-9 and TRBJ1-2; 8 bases align to TRBD1. The CDR3 is made up of 14 amino acids. CDR1 is SEHNR and CDR2 is FQNEAQ in the germline V gene (reference sequence). J was trimmed by 4 bases and V by 5 bases; bases with no gene match: 6. CDR3 protein: CASSPGTGFYGYTF. CDR3 nucleotide sequence: TGTGCCAGCAGCCCGGGGACAGGATTCTATGGCTACACCTTC.

V usage is TRBV18 and J usage is TRBJ1-5; 11 positions match TRBD1. The CDR3 consists of 15 residues. The germline CDR1 and CDR2 sequences are KGHSH and LQKENI. V lost 8 bases to trimming and J lost 5 bases; unmatched junction nucleotides: 8. For the CDR3, the DNA is TGTGCCAGCAAACGGGACAGGGGGGAAGATCAGCCCCAGCATTTT. It specifies CASKRDRGEDQPQHF.

This clone has just a few counts. The sample carries other DNA sequences with the same CDR3. The rearrangement links TRBV7-8 to TRBJ2-7; 11 bases map to TRBD1. This CDR3 spans 14 amino acids. CDR1 is SGHVS and CDR2 is FQNEAQ in the germline V gene. V was clipped by 3 bases and J by 3 bases; unmatched bases: 1. As DNA, the CDR3 is TGTGCCAGCAGCTTGGGACAGGGGGGCTACGAGCAGTACTTC. This gives the protein CASSLGQGGYEQYF.

The chain employs TRBV2 and TRBJ2-7, with 13 bases aligning to TRBD2. Trimming cost V 6 bases and J 4 bases; bases outside gene matches: 3. The CDR3 contains 14 residues. CDR1 and CDR2 from the germline V gene are SNHLY and FYNNEI. The CDR3 loop reads CASRRGLAGYEQYF. CDR3 nucleotides: TGTGCCAGCAGGAGGGGACTAGCGGGGTACGAGCAGTACTTC.

The rearrangement uses TRBV11-2 and TRBJ1-6; D is unclear. This CDR3 comprises 13 residues. Germline V CDR1 and CDR2: SGHAT, FQNNGV. Deletions cut 9 bases from V and 1 base from J, with 7 bases between. The CDR3 sequence: CASGRSYNSPLHF. CDR3 in DNA: TGTGCCAGTGGGCGATCCTATAATTCACCCCTCCACTTT.

The chain combines TRBV19 with TRBJ1-6; weak D call: TRBD1 (5 bases). V was cut by 7 bases and J by 7 bases, with 17 bases left in between. Germline loops: CDR1 LNHDA, CDR2 SQIVND (reference sequence). The CDR3 length is 15 residues. The CDR3 region has the DNA TGTGCCAGTATAGAATCAGGGTCACGCAATTCACCCCTCCACTTT. This encodes CASIESGSRNSPLHF.

The chain has TRBV14 and TRBJ1-1, with D possibly being TRBD1 (5 bases). Germline assignment: CDR1 SGHDN and CDR2 FVKESK. The CDR3 contains 14 residues. The V end was cut by 4 bases, the J end by 4 bases, with 13 bases between. The CDR3 coding sequence is TGTGCCAGCAGCCCATTCAAGACAGCCACTGAAGCTTTCTTT. It is translated as CASSPFKTATEAFF.

The V and J genes are TRBV29-1 and TRBJ1-2, with 9 nucleotides matching TRBD1. Germline assignment: CDR1 SQVTM and CDR2 ANQGSEA. The CDR3 has 12 amino acids. The trim removed 2 bases at V and 8 bases at J, leaving 3 bases unmatched. The CDR3 nucleotides read TGCAGCGTTGAAAGGGACAGGGAGGGCTACACCTTC. Protein: CSVERDREGYTF.

This chain links TRBV7-2 with TRBJ1-3; unclear D gene. The V and J ends lost 3 bases and 3 bases respectively, with 9 bases between them. The germline gives CDR1 SGHTA, CDR2 FQGNSA. This CDR3 comprises 14 residues. The CDR3 bases are TGTGCCAGCAGCTTGTCCAGCGTTGGAAACACCATATATTTT. Its translation: CASSLSSVGNTIYF.

CDR3 bases: TGTGCCAGCAGTGTGGCTAGCGCAACAGATACGCAGTATTTT. Translating it yields CASSVASATDTQYF. The chain uses TRBV2 and TRBJ2-3; TRBD2 is a possible D gene (6 bases). V shed 4 bases and J shed 3 bases, with 11 bases lying between them. Germline assignment: CDR1 SNHLY and CDR2 FYNNEI. CDR3 size: 14 residues.

The chain uses TRBV19 and TRBJ1-4, with D perhaps TRBD1 (6 bases). The ends were cut back, 4 bases at V and 7 bases at J, with 22 bases in the middle. CDR1 and CDR2 (germline): LNHDA, SQIVND (reference sequence). This CDR3 is 17 amino acids long. For the CDR3, the DNA is TGTGCCAGTAGTAGGGAGGGGGGATTCTCGGGAGCTGAAAAACTGTTTTTT. Protein product: CASSREGGFSGAEKLFF. Variable domain in full (rest from reference TRBV19 and TRBJ1-4): DGGITQSPKYLFRKEGQNVTLSCEQNLNHDAMYWYRQDPGQGLRLIYYSQIVNDFQKGDIAEGYSVSREKKESFPLTVTSAQKNPTAFYLCASSREGGFSGAEKLFFGSGTQLSVL.

The chain has TRBV6-5 and TRBJ1-1, with D possibly being TRBD1 (6 bases). This CDR3 has 13 residues. The V end was cut by 4 bases, the J end by 7 bases, with 13 bases between. Germline CDR1 and CDR2: MNHEY and SVGAGI. The CDR3 sequence is CASSSWTALEAFF. The CDR3 DNA is TGTGCCAGCAGTTCTTGGACAGCACTTGAAGCTTTCTTT.

The chain links TRBV5-4 to TRBJ2-4, with 9 bases matching TRBD2. After removal of 4 bases from V and 8 bases from J, the junction contained 7 bases not matched to a gene. The CDR3 extends over 14 amino acids. Germline-derived CDR1 and CDR2 are SGHNT and YYREEE (reference sequence). The chain's CDR3 is CASSPAGGGDIQYF. The CDR3 bases are TGTGCCAGCAGCCCAGCGGGGGGAGGGGACATTCAGTACTTC.

This rearrangement joins TRBV11-2 to TRBJ1-4; D uncertain. The CDR3 sequence is 14 residues long. Deletions cut 4 bases from V and 4 bases from J, with 10 bases between. The germline CDR1 and CDR2 sequences are SGHAT and FQNNGV. CDR3 in amino acids: CASSSGRSNEKLFF. In DNA, the CDR3 is TGTGCCAGCAGCTCCGGGAGGAGTAATGAAAAACTGTTTTTT.

The rearrangement links TRBV9 to TRBJ2-3; 9 nucleotides line up with TRBD1. Germline values: CDR1 SGDLS, CDR2 YYNGEE. This CDR3 has 15 residues. V shed 3 bases and J 6 bases; nucleotides not matched to a gene: 8. The CDR3 DNA sequence: TGTGCCAGCAGCGGGACAGGGGTTGGGGCGGATACGCAGTATTTT. The encoded protein is CASSGTGVGADTQYF. The full variable domain, rest sourced from reference TRBV9 and TRBJ2-3, is DSGVTQTPKHLITATGQRVTLRCSPRSGDLSVYWYQQSLDQGLQFLIQYYNGEERAKGNILERFSAQQFPDLHSELNLSSLELGDSALYFCASSGTGVGADTQYFGPGTRLTVL.

The gene calls are TRBV21-1 and TRBJ1-1. TRBV21-1 is described as a pseudogene. The CDR3 consists of 16 residues. CDR3 region: CASSKVGGVLNTEAFF. The CDR3 region has the DNA TGTGCCAGCAGCAAAGTGGGGGGGGTCCTGAACACTGAAGCTTTCTTT.

Only a few counts were recorded for this clone. The chain is built from TRBV7-8 and TRBJ1-6, with D perhaps matching TRBD1 (5 bases). The V gene lost 0 bases and the J gene lost 10 bases, with 10 bases spanning the gap. Germline V gene sequence: CDR1 SGHVS, CDR2 FQNEAQ. The length of the CDR3 is 14 residues. For the CDR3, the DNA is TGTGCCAGCAGCTTAGCGCTCCAGGGCTCACCCCTCCACTTT. As protein: CASSLALQGSPLHF.

The chain uses TRBV12-5 and TRBJ2-1, with TRBD1 identical over 9 bases. The CDR3 totals 16 residues. J lost 6 bases, V lost 0 bases, and 6 bases had no gene match. The germline V gene encodes CDR1 LGHNT and CDR2 FRNRAP. CDR3 nucleotide sequence: TGTGCTAGTGGTTTGGTACAGGGGGCAGGGTTCAATGAGCAGTTCTTC. Amino acids: CASGLVQGAGFNEQFF.

The chain carries TRBV4-2 and TRBJ2-5, with 9 positions matching TRBD2. Germline V lookup: CDR1 LGHNA, CDR2 YNFKEQ. V lost 1 base and J lost 2; bases outside the gene matches: 8. The CDR3 runs 17 residues. The CDR3: CASSQAAGGDQQETQYF. Here the CDR3 DNA reads TGTGCCAGCAGCCAAGCAGCGGGGGGAGATCAGCAAGAGACCCAGTACTTC.

The V and J genes are TRBV2 and TRBJ2-3; 10 positions agree with TRBD2. V was pared by 4 bases and J by 11 bases, with 9 bases of the junction left unmatched. CDR1 is SNHLY and CDR2 is FYNNEI in the germline V gene. The CDR3 is 14 residues long. For the CDR3, the DNA is TGTGCCAGCAGTGGTCCAGCGGGGGGGCCTAGGCAGTATTTT. This gives the protein CASSGPAGGPRQYF.

The genes are TRBV5-1 and TRBJ1-4, with unresolved D. V was shortened by 3 bases and J by 1 base, with 7 bases between the two germline ends. From germline, CDR1 is SGHRS and CDR2 YFSETQ. The CDR3 spans 14 residues. The CDR3 reads CASSWRGTNEKLFF. DNA for the CDR3: TGCGCCAGCAGCTGGCGGGGAACTAATGAAAAACTGTTTTTT. The variable domain in full, completed from reference TRBV5-1 and TRBJ1-4, reads KAGVTQTPRYLIKTRGQQVTLSCSPISGHRSVSWYQQTPGQGLQFLFEYFSETQRNKGNFPGRFSGRQFSNSRSEMNVSTLELGDSALYLCASSWRGTNEKLFFGSGTQLSVL.

This clone was observed once. The chain carries TRBV9 and TRBJ2-1, with TRBD1 as a possible D gene (5 bases). The V end was cut by 0 bases, the J end by 0 bases, with 13 bases between. The CDR3 is 17 residues long. CDR1 and CDR2 (germline): SGDLS, YYNGEE. This CDR3 is CASSVGQTFSSYNEQFF. The CDR3 coding sequence is TGTGCCAGCAGCGTAGGACAGACTTTTAGCTCCTACAATGAGCAGTTCTTC.